A selection of T cell receptor beta chains follows, all from one sample in a study of siplizumab effects on memory and regulatory T cells. Profiling relied on immunoSEQ multiplex PCR, and the TCRdb table lists in-frame clones only, not all of them. The table includes 94,000 or so clones, around 97% detected once. The sample consisted of naive CD4+ T cells sorted from blood. Receptor source: a human donor in good health. Each CDR3 is given with its conserved first and last residue. The D gene is left open where the match is weak. Not all rows give a size; the values are once, few, many and, for expanded clones, a class.

size	J	V	D	CDR3	DNA
-	TRBJ2-3	TRBV10-3	-	CAISVMGYADTQYF	TGTGCCATCAGTGTGATGGGGTACGCAGATACGCAGTATTTT
-	TRBJ1-3	TRBV11-2	-	CASSLVSQTSGNTIYF	TGTGCCAGCAGCTTAGTTAGCCAGACCTCTGGAAACACCATATATTTT
once	TRBJ2-3	TRBV2	-	CASSQPRGTDTQYF	TGTGCCAGCAGTCAACCCCGGGGCACAGATACGCAGTATTTT
-	TRBJ2-7	TRBV7-8	-	CASSLESDTYEQYF	TGTGCCAGCAGCTTAGAGTCGGATACCTACGAGCAGTACTTC
once	TRBJ1-2	TRBV2	-	CASSEEGNAGWEGYTF	TGTGCCAGCAGTGAAGAAGGGAACGCCGGGTGGGAAGGCTACACCTTC
once	TRBJ2-7	TRBV6-1	-	CASSEALGGRREFRYEQYF	TGTGCCAGCAGTGAAGCGCTGGGGGGACGTAGAGAGTTCCGCTACGAGCAGTACTTC
-	TRBJ1-5	TRBV6-1	-	CASSAPAGSNQPQHF	TGTGCCAGCAGCGCCCCAGCAGGTAGCAATCAGCCCCAGCATTTT
once	TRBJ2-1	TRBV5-1	-	CASSGRQQVEQFF	TGCGCCAGCAGCGGGCGACAGCAAGTGGAGCAGTTCTTC
-	TRBJ1-6	TRBV18	-	CASSQAAFSYNSPLHF	TGTGCCAGCTCACAAGCGGCCTTCTCCTATAATTCACCCCTCCACTTT
-	TRBJ2-3	TRBV5-1	-	CASSLGVKVGDTQYF	TGCGCCAGCAGCTTGGGGGTGAAGGTTGGCGATACGCAGTATTTT
-	TRBJ2-2	TRBV11-2	TRBD2	CASSLVFSTSGGTGELFF	TGTGCCAGCAGCTTAGTTTTTTCGACTAGCGGGGGGACCGGGGAGCTGTTTTTT
-	TRBJ1-2	TRBV7-2	TRBD1	CASSKDGSGGTYGYTF	TGTGCCAGCAGCAAAGATGGTTCAGGGGGGACCTATGGCTACACCTTC
-	TRBJ1-1	TRBV18	TRBD1	CASSAPRQGAPGTEAFF	TGTGCCAGCTCAGCTCCCCGGCAGGGGGCGCCGGGCACTGAAGCTTTCTTT
-	TRBJ2-5	TRBV18	-	CASSHGQLGETQYF	TGTGCCAGCTCACATGGACAGCTGGGGGAGACCCAGTACTTC
-	TRBJ2-2	TRBV5-1	TRBD1	CASSADRGNTGELFF	TGCGCCAGCAGCGCGGACAGGGGGAACACCGGGGAGCTGTTTTTT
-	TRBJ1-3	TRBV19	-	CASSFGQYGNTIYF	TGTGCCAGTAGTTTCGGACAGTATGGAAACACCATATATTTT
-	TRBJ1-1	TRBV30	-	CAWSISPPNTEAFF	TGTGCCTGGAGTATCTCCCCTCCAAACACTGAAGCTTTCTTT
-	TRBJ1-1	TRBV10-1	-	CASSDGTLSEAFF	TGCGCCAGCAGTGACGGGACGCTGTCTGAAGCTTTCTTT
-	TRBJ1-1	TRBV18	TRBD1	CASSAYRGNTEAFF	TGTGCCAGCTCAGCGTACAGGGGGAACACTGAAGCTTTCTTT
-	TRBJ1-6	TRBV11-1	TRBD1	CASSLAGTGYNSPLHF	TGTGCCAGCAGCTTAGCCGGGACAGGCTATAATTCACCCCTCCACTTT
-	TRBJ1-1	TRBV6-1	-	CASTLDVLAFF	TGTGCCAGCACCTTGGACGTACTGGCTTTCTTT
-	TRBJ2-3	TRBV7-3	TRBD2	CASSLQRGVDTQYF	TGTGCCAGCAGCTTACAGCGGGGGGTAGATACGCAGTATTTT
-	TRBJ2-3	TRBV4-1	TRBD2	CASSQDRAGVGTQYF	TGCGCCAGCAGCCAAGATCGCGCGGGGGTCGGTACGCAGTATTTT
-	TRBJ1-1	TRBV11-2	-	CASSLQIVNTEAFF	TGTGCCAGCAGCCTACAAATTGTGAACACTGAAGCTTTCTTT
-	TRBJ1-2	TRBV19	TRBD1	CASRGQAYYGYTF	TGTGCCAGTAGGGGACAGGCATACTATGGCTACACCTTC
-	TRBJ1-1	TRBV2	TRBD1	CASSNRGGSNTEAFF	TGTGCCAGCAGTAACAGGGGCGGTTCGAACACTGAAGCTTTCTTT
-	TRBJ1-1	TRBV10-3	TRBD1	CAIRETGVTEAFF	TGTGCCATCAGGGAGACAGGGGTGACTGAAGCTTTCTTT
-	TRBJ2-2	TRBV19	-	CASSISGTNTGELFF	TGTGCCAGTAGTATAAGCGGAACGAACACCGGGGAGCTGTTTTTT
-	TRBJ1-1	TRBV7-3	-	CASSLSQAMNTEAFF	TGTGCCAGCAGCTTAAGCCAGGCCATGAACACTGAAGCTTTCTTT